This TCR beta chain was captured by sequencing in a study of T cells in women clearing cervical HPV infection (dated by TCRdb to the late 2010s). With regard to the full study: The cases were about 25 women with histologically confirmed HPV16-related CIN3 or worse, and 2 of these cases were invasive cancers. Controls were around 23 women whose single incident HPV16 infection cleared within 12 months without precancer or cancer developing. Blood from cases was collected at the visit at which the lesion was first identified, whereas blood from controls was collected once infection was no longer detected. For cases, a median interval of roughly 150 days, with an interquartile range of 90 to 200 days, was observed between lesion detection and blood sampling. Since HLA typing was available for only a few women, HLA type could not be ruled out as a confounder. The exploratory proof-of-principle case-control study was nested within the Guanacaste HPV Natural History Study in Costa Rica and compared TCR repertoires across cervical HPV16 outcomes. Cases were matched to controls by age within five years and by the year the sample was collected. Cases had a median age of 34 years and controls had a median age of around 41, with no significant differences in baseline characteristics. The parent cohort enrolled 10,049 women aged 18 or older in Guanacaste, Costa Rica, during about 1992 to 1994 and followed them for approximately seven years. Quality controls consisted of five blinded duplicates per group, for a total of roughly 60 samples made up of some 50 participants and ten or so replicates. Broader findings and caveats from the paper: The cross-sectional design could not show whether associations preceded infection or resulted from it; effector/memory subsets and HPV-specific T cells were not isolated. Cases were distinguished from controls with an estimated AUC of about 0.8 by random forest classifiers combining richness and V gene abundances. TRBV6-7 relative abundance was lower in cases than in controls (roughly 0.12% versus 0.15%; Bonferroni P = 0.0008). CIN3+ cases had significantly higher TCR repertoire richness than controls across sequencing depths, but evenness did not differ between the groups. Because the number of T cells per sample was unknown, the richness differences could reflect varying T-cell content rather than repertoire biology.

Every participant had a single incident cervical HPV16 infection, and women with prevalent HPV16 infections were excluded. Cervical HPV DNA was detected with MY09/MY11 PCR, and genotyping was done by dot-blot hybridization. Approximately 16 mL of heparinized blood were centrifuged, and the buffy coat was aliquoted, frozen at -30°C, then stored at -80°C. QIAGEN kits were used to extract genomic DNA from the buffy coat specimens. Details on this clone: The specificity of this receptor is unknown. The CDR3 end falls 3 residues outside the read, so it is completed with the germline J gene. Additional DNA sequences in this sample encode the identical CDR3.

The immunoSEQ assay used multiplex PCR to amplify TCR beta CDR3 regions from an average of roughly 1,200 ng of genomic DNA per sample. To correct primer bias, the assay used a complete synthetic TCR repertoire to set an amplification baseline. The amplicons were sequenced on the Illumina platform. Concerning the study's data processing: Sequences were error-corrected by clustering with frequency ratios and a modified nearest-neighbor algorithm, then analyzed in the immunoSEQ Analyzer with IMGT gene definitions. At each rarefaction depth, TCR richness and evenness were averaged across 20 rarefaction repeats, and any sample with fewer sequences than the depth was left out. Wilcoxon rank sum tests with FDR correction were used to compare V, D and J gene relative abundances between the groups. For the blinded duplicates, the intraclass correlation was approximately 96% for TCR richness and averaged approximately 76% across around 61 gene segments. TCRdb obtained this table from immuneACCESS and retained in-frame rearrangements with V and J assigned. These tables miss some clones; where compared with another copy, unresolved V genes account for less than half of the shortfall, and the remainder is unexplained. The V and J calls and the clone size are those of that table, but D and trimming were determined from the DNA. The sample table on file contains roughly 15,000 clones. The top ten hold approximately 11% of the sample.

V is cut back by 4 bases and J by 6 bases, with 2 bases in the junction unmatched. Reading the germline V gene (reference sequence) gives CDR1 LNHDA and CDR2 SQIVND. Inclusive of the bounding cysteine and phenylalanine, the CDR3 is 13 residues long. The DNA covers only part of the CDR3, 30 bases in frame from base 1. The TCR comes from a woman between 18 and 70 years old with a cervical HPV16 infection that either progressed to CIN3+ or cleared (not recorded which). This sequence uses TRBV19 and TRBJ1-2, and TRBD1 matches 10 of the central bases. Specimen: blood buffy coat. The CDR3 bases that were read are TGTGCCAGTAGTAGGGGACAGGGGAATGGC. The resulting protein is CASSRGQGNG. In full, the CDR3 reads CASSRGQGNGYTF.